The T cell receptor beta chain described here comes from a study of blood T cell repertoires in COVID-19. Study context: Whether acute or convalescent, the COVID-19 samples came from the United States, Italy and Spain.

Measured with immunoSEQ multiplex PCR; TCRdb has only the in-frame clones, and not every one. Of about 300,000 clones in the sample, 83% were seen once. The V gene end was trimmed by 4 bases and the J gene end by 7 bases; junction bases not matched to a gene: 11. CDR1 is LGHNA and CDR2 is YNFKEQ in the germline V gene. CDR3 size: 16 residues. Sequenced input: peripheral blood. The chain employs TRBV4-2 and TRBJ2-1, with 9 bases fitting TRBD2. The sequence came from a woman in her forties or fifties who had recovered from COVID-19. CDR3 amino acids: CASSRREGTSWNEQFF. The CDR3 DNA follows: TGTGCCAGCAGCCGGAGGGAAGGGACTAGCTGGAATGAGCAGTTCTTC.